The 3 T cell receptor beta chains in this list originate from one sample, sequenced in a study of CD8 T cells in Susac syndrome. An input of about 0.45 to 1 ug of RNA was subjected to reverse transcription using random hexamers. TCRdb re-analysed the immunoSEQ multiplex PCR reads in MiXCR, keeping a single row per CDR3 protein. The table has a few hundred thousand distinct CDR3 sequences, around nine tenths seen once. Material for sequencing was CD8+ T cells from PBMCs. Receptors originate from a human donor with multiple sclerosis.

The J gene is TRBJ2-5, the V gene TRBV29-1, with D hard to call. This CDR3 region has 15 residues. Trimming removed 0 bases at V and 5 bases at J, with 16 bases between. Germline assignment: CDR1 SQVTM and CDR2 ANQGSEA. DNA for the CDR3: TGCAGCGTTGAAGATCGCAGGCGGTTGGGGGAGACCCAGTACTTC. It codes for CSVEDRRRLGETQYF.

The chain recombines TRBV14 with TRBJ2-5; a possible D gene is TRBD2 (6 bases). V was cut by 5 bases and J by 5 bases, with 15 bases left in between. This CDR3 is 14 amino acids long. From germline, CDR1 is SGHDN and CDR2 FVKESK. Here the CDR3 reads CASSKLLAGETQYF. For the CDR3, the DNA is TGTGCCAGCAGCAAATTACTAGCCGGGGAGACCCAGTACTTC.

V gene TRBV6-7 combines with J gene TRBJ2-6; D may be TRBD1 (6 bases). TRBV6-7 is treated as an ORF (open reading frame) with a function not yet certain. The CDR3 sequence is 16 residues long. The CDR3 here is CGTPGQPPPGANVLTF. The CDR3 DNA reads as TGTGGAACCCCGGGACAACCACCTCCTGGGGCCAACGTCCTGACTTTC.